This paragraph reports one TCR beta chain. The antigen is undetermined. Genomic DNA constituted the template upon which TCR beta VDJ and CDR3 profiling was performed. TCRdb fed the reads into MiXCR, producing one record per CDR3 protein. The sample lists around 220,000 distinct CDR3 sequences; roughly 53% were seen once. These data belong to a study of CD8+CD57+ T cells in acquired aplastic anemia. Study-level information: Mean yield of DNA from sorted CD4+ and CD8+ cells was approximately 3 ug.

Deletions cut 4 bases from V and 8 bases from J, with 20 bases between. Germline V gives CDR1 ENHRY, CDR2 SYGVKD. The CDR3 covers 15 residues. The study's findings and limits: Patients and controls shared fewer than 30 CD8+ CDR3 sequences.

Those patients picked for sequencing had displayed CD8+CD57+ cell expansion on flow cytometry. The chain links TRBV10-3 to TRBJ1-2, with a weak D call TRBD1 (6 bases). Sample: sorted CD4+, CD8+, or CD8+CD57+ T cells (not recorded which) from PBMCs. The clonotype comes from a human donor with aplastic anemia. The CDR3 DNA follows: TGTGCCATCAGTGCTATACCTACAGGGATCTACGGCTACACCTTC. It yields the protein CAISAIPTGIYGYTF.